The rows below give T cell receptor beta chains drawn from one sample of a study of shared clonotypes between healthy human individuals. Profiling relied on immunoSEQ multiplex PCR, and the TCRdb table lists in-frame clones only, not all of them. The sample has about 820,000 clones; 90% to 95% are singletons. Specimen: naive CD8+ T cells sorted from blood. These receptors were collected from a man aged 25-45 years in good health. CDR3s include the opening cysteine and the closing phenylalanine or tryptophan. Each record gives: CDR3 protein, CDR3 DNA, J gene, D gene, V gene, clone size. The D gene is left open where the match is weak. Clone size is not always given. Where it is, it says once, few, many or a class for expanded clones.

cdr3_aa: CASSWVAGGGNEQYF
cdr3_nt: TGTGCCAGCAGTTGGGTAGCGGGAGGGGGGAACGAGCAGTACTTC
j_call: TRBJ2-7
d_call: TRBD2
v_call: TRBV28
clone_size: NA

cdr3_aa: CASSLIMANTGELFF
cdr3_nt: TGTGCCAGCAGTTTAATTATGGCGAACACCGGGGAGCTGTTTTTT
j_call: TRBJ2-2
d_call: NA
v_call: TRBV27
clone_size: NA

cdr3_aa: CASSLVGRPEFF
cdr3_nt: TGTGCCAGCAGCTTGGTCGGGAGGCCCGAGTTCTTC
j_call: TRBJ2-1
d_call: TRBD2
v_call: TRBV7-9
clone_size: NA

cdr3_aa: CSVEIAGRRSEAFF
cdr3_nt: TGCAGCGTTGAAATCGCAGGCAGAAGAAGTGAAGCTTTCTTT
j_call: TRBJ1-1
d_call: NA
v_call: TRBV29-1
clone_size: NA

cdr3_aa: CASSWTGNTEAFF
cdr3_nt: TGTGCCAGCAGTTGGACGGGGAACACTGAAGCTTTCTTT
j_call: TRBJ1-1
d_call: NA
v_call: TRBV6-5
clone_size: NA

cdr3_aa: CASSLPGRLAEQETQYF
cdr3_nt: TGTGCCAGCAGCTTGCCGGGTCGGCTAGCGGAACAAGAGACCCAGTACTTC
j_call: TRBJ2-5
d_call: TRBD2
v_call: TRBV11-2
clone_size: NA

cdr3_aa: CASSFAGGEQFF
cdr3_nt: TGCGCCAGCAGCTTTGCGGGAGGGGAGCAGTTCTTC
j_call: TRBJ2-1
d_call: TRBD2
v_call: TRBV5-1
clone_size: NA

cdr3_aa: CASSLVGTSGISYEQYF
cdr3_nt: TGTGCCAGCAGTTTAGTTGGGACTAGCGGGATCTCCTACGAGCAGTACTTC
j_call: TRBJ2-7
d_call: TRBD2
v_call: TRBV27
clone_size: once

cdr3_aa: CASSLGGLQETQYF
cdr3_nt: TGTGCCAGCAGCTTAGGAGGACTTCAAGAGACCCAGTACTTC
j_call: TRBJ2-5
d_call: NA
v_call: TRBV7-9
clone_size: NA

cdr3_aa: CASSSPGLANNEQFF
cdr3_nt: TGTGCCAGCAGTTCCCCGGGACTAGCGAACAATGAGCAGTTCTTC
j_call: TRBJ2-1
d_call: TRBD2
v_call: TRBV27
clone_size: NA

cdr3_aa: CASSRSTGSTDTQYF
cdr3_nt: TGCGCCAGCAGCCGATCAACAGGCAGCACAGATACGCAGTATTTT
j_call: TRBJ2-3
d_call: NA
v_call: TRBV4-1
clone_size: once

cdr3_aa: CASSLLAGGSDTQYF
cdr3_nt: TGCGCCAGCAGCCTACTAGCGGGAGGGAGTGATACGCAGTATTTT
j_call: TRBJ2-3
d_call: TRBD2
v_call: TRBV10-1
clone_size: NA

cdr3_aa: CASSQRGGARSNQPQHF
cdr3_nt: TGTGCCAGCAGCCAGCGGGGGGGCGCAAGGAGCAATCAGCCCCAGCATTTT
j_call: TRBJ1-5
d_call: NA
v_call: TRBV7-2
clone_size: NA

cdr3_aa: CASSSSTGRDEQFF
cdr3_nt: TGTGCCAGCAGCTCCTCGACAGGGCGGGATGAGCAGTTCTTC
j_call: TRBJ2-1
d_call: TRBD1
v_call: TRBV7-9
clone_size: NA

cdr3_aa: CASSSTSGIFNEQFF
cdr3_nt: TGCGCCAGCAGCTCGACTAGCGGGATTTTTAATGAGCAGTTCTTC
j_call: TRBJ2-1
d_call: TRBD2
v_call: TRBV4-1
clone_size: once

cdr3_aa: CASSLSPTYEQYF
cdr3_nt: TGCGCCAGCAGCTTGTCCCCGACCTACGAGCAGTACTTC
j_call: TRBJ2-7
d_call: NA
v_call: TRBV5-1
clone_size: NA

cdr3_aa: CASSSSGYLGEKLFF
cdr3_nt: TGTGCCAGCAGCTCGTCAGGGTATCTAGGTGAAAAACTGTTTTTT
j_call: TRBJ1-4
d_call: NA
v_call: TRBV7-8
clone_size: NA

cdr3_aa: CASSLGWQGADGELFF
cdr3_nt: TGTGCCAGCAGCTTAGGGTGGCAGGGGGCCGACGGGGAGCTGTTTTTT
j_call: TRBJ2-2
d_call: TRBD1
v_call: TRBV7-6
clone_size: NA

cdr3_aa: CASIDAETSGTWDTQYF
cdr3_nt: TGTGCCAGCATCGACGCGGAGACTAGCGGGACCTGGGATACGCAGTATTTT
j_call: TRBJ2-3
d_call: TRBD2
v_call: TRBV2
clone_size: once

cdr3_aa: CASSVLGQLNEKLFF
cdr3_nt: TGTGCCAGCAGCGTTCTTGGACAGCTTAATGAAAAACTGTTTTTT
j_call: TRBJ1-4
d_call: NA
v_call: TRBV9
clone_size: NA

cdr3_aa: CASTVLFGLAGFSSYEQYF
cdr3_nt: TGTGCCAGCACCGTACTATTTGGACTAGCGGGTTTTAGCTCCTACGAGCAGTACTTC
j_call: TRBJ2-7
d_call: TRBD2
v_call: TRBV6-4
clone_size: NA

cdr3_aa: CASSLWGDTQYF
cdr3_nt: TGTGCCAGCAGCTTGTGGGGGGATACGCAGTATTTT
j_call: TRBJ2-3
d_call: NA
v_call: TRBV7-8
clone_size: NA

cdr3_aa: CSVDSGGSYEQYF
cdr3_nt: TGCAGCGTTGATTCAGGGGGCTCCTACGAGCAGTACTTC
j_call: TRBJ2-7
d_call: TRBD1
v_call: TRBV29-1
clone_size: NA

cdr3_aa: CASSRLQGPNTGELFF
cdr3_nt: TGTGCCAGCAGCCGACTACAGGGGCCGAACACCGGGGAGCTGTTTTTT
j_call: TRBJ2-2
d_call: TRBD1
v_call: TRBV5-8
clone_size: NA

cdr3_aa: CASRAPLGSNEQFF
cdr3_nt: TGTGCCAGCAGGGCCCCCCTAGGGAGTAATGAGCAGTTCTTC
j_call: TRBJ2-1
d_call: NA
v_call: TRBV2
clone_size: NA

cdr3_aa: CASKLAGPNYYNEQFF
cdr3_nt: TGTGCCAGTAAACTAGCGGGACCGAACTACTACAATGAGCAGTTCTTC
j_call: TRBJ2-1
d_call: TRBD2
v_call: TRBV19
clone_size: NA

cdr3_aa: CASSELAGGPLNEQFF
cdr3_nt: TGTGCCAGCAGTGAGTTAGCGGGAGGGCCGCTCAATGAGCAGTTCTTC
j_call: TRBJ2-1
d_call: TRBD2
v_call: TRBV6-1
clone_size: NA

cdr3_aa: CASRSRGGLNEKLFF
cdr3_nt: TGTGCCAGCAGGTCGAGGGGTGGGCTTAATGAAAAACTGTTTTTT
j_call: TRBJ1-4
d_call: NA
v_call: TRBV27
clone_size: NA

cdr3_aa: CASSPQGAGNTEAFF
cdr3_nt: TGTGCCAGCAGCCCCCAGGGGGCAGGGAACACTGAAGCTTTCTTT
j_call: TRBJ1-1
d_call: TRBD1
v_call: TRBV6-5
clone_size: few

cdr3_aa: CASSPLIYRVREDTQYF
cdr3_nt: TGTGCCAGCAGCCCACTGATCTACAGGGTAAGGGAGGATACGCAGTATTTT
j_call: TRBJ2-3
d_call: NA
v_call: TRBV13
clone_size: NA